What follows are 26 T cell receptor beta chains derived from one specimen sequenced in a study of CD8 T cells in ankylosing spondylitis. TCRdb re-called the 5' RACE reads with MiXCR, one entry per CDR3 protein. The sample consists of roughly 170,000 distinct CDR3 sequences, approximately 10% of them appearing once. The sample comprised blood, either unsorted or a sorted T cell fraction (not recorded which). The receptors derive from a female donor with ankylosing spondylitis or in good health (not recorded which).

The chain uses TRBV9 and TRBJ1-1, with D unclear. CDR3 length: 14 amino acids. Deletions cut 2 bases from V and 1 base from J, with 9 bases between. Per the germline V gene, CDR1 is SGDLS and CDR2 is YYNGEE. In DNA, the CDR3 is TGTGCCAGCAGCGTTGCCTCGGGGAACACTGAAGCTTTCTTT. It codes for CASSVASGNTEAFF.

The V and J genes are TRBV4-3 and TRBJ2-1; D gene unclear. The germline gives CDR1 LGHNA, CDR2 YSLEER. The CDR3 is made up of 16 amino acids. V was shortened by 1 base and J by 0 bases, with 10 bases between the two germline ends. The CDR3 nucleotides are TGCGCCAGCAGCCAAGGTCGGAAGAGCTCCTACAATGAGCAGTTCTTC. Translated: CASSQGRKSSYNEQFF.

The genes are TRBV5-6 and TRBJ1-5; D gene ambiguous. Between the trimmed V and J ends, which lost 7 bases and 3 bases, there was a span of 17 bases. This CDR3 has 15 amino acids. Germline CDR1 is SGHDT and CDR2 is YYEEEE. The CDR3 DNA reads as TGTGCCAGCGGCTCTGGGTCCGGGTACAATCAGCCCCAGCATTTT. It encodes CASGSGSGYNQPQHF.

This clonotype came up a few times. The chain combines TRBV4-2 with TRBJ2-1, with a weak D call TRBD2 (6 bases). The CDR3 spans 11 residues. Trimming pared 1 base from V and 13 bases from J, leaving 8 bases between. Germline V lookup: CDR1 LGHNA, CDR2 YNFKEQ. CDR3 in amino acids: CASSQGAGQFF. The CDR3 DNA reads TGTGCCAGCAGCCAAGGAGCGGGTCAGTTCTTC.

This clonotype was counted at least ten times. V usage is TRBV12-3 or TRBV12-4 and J usage is TRBJ1-2, with TRBD1 matching over 7 bases. The CDR3 has 14 amino acids. The J segment lost 4 bases and the V segment lost 3 bases, leaving 5 bases of the junction unmatched. The CDR3 DNA is TGTGCCAGCAGTTTGGGGACAGTTCGCTATGGCTACACCTTC. Translation gives CASSLGTVRYGYTF.

This clonotype was seen at least ten times. This sequence joins TRBV10-3 and TRBJ2-1; no reliable D call. Germline lookup yields CDR1 ENHRY and CDR2 SYGVKD. The V end was cut by 10 bases, the J end by 0 bases, with 10 bases between. CDR3 size: 13 residues. The CDR3, as DNA: TGTGCCACATGGTCAAGCTCCTACAATGAGCAGTTCTTC. This translates into CATWSSSYNEQFF.

J is TRBJ2-2 and V is TRBV30; D gene unclear. Germline values: CDR1 GTSNPN, CDR2 SVGIG (reference sequence). Trimming removed 4 bases from V and 5 bases from J, with 8 bases in between. This CDR3 has 12 amino acids. The CDR3 protein is CAWIGETGELFF. Here the CDR3 DNA reads TGTGCCTGGATTGGTGAGACCGGGGAGCTGTTTTTT.

This clonotype was found a few times. This chain links TRBV6-5 with TRBJ1-2; no definite D call. CDR3 length: 15 amino acids. Germline values: CDR1 MNHEY, CDR2 SVGAGI. V lost 0 bases, J lost 4 bases, and 12 bases lay in between. CDR3 DNA sequence: TGTGCCAGCAGTTACTCGAAAACAGCTCTCTATGGCTACACCTTC. Translating gives CASSYSKTALYGYTF.

The gene calls are TRBV7-8 and TRBJ2-7; D possibly matches TRBD1 or TRBD2 (5 bases each). The CDR3 sequence is 13 residues long. V was cut by 5 bases and J by 1 base, with 9 bases left in between. Per the germline V gene, CDR1 is SGHVS and CDR2 is FQNEAQ. CDR3 in amino acids: CASSTGPSYEQYF. The CDR3 DNA is TGTGCCAGCAGCACGGGACCATCCTACGAGCAGTACTTC. Complete variable domain (other parts from reference TRBV7-8 and TRBJ2-7): GAGVSQSPRYKVAKRGQDVALRCDPISGHVSLFWYQQALGQGPEFLTYFQNEAQLDKSGLPSDRFFAERPEGSVSTLKIQRTQQEDSAVYLCASSTGPSYEQYFGPGTRLTVT.

There are a few counts of this clonotype. The CDR3 loop reads CASSQGTSGATGELFF. CDR3 bases: TGCGCCAGCAGCCAAGGGACTAGCGGGGCTACCGGGGAGCTGTTTTTT. The V and J genes are TRBV4-3 and TRBJ2-2; 12 bases line up with TRBD2. CDR3 length: 16 residues. Germline-derived CDR1 and CDR2 are LGHNA and YSLEER. V shed 1 base and J 5 bases; nucleotides not matched to a gene: 2.

This clonotype has a count of ten or more. The V call is TRBV2, the J call TRBJ2-4, with 7 bases aligning to TRBD1. The length of the CDR3 is 12 residues. CDR1 and CDR2 (germline): SNHLY, FYNNEI. V was pared by 11 bases and J by 4 bases, with 5 bases of the junction left unmatched. CDR3 protein: CASRGQKNIQYF. CDR3 coding DNA: TGTGCCTCACGGGGACAGAAAAACATTCAGTACTTC.

This clonotype was seen repeatedly, ten times or more. The gene calls are TRBV29-1 and TRBJ1-1; D unresolved. The V end lost 3 bases, the J end lost 8 bases, and 10 bases lay between the germline ends. The CDR3 covers 11 residues. Germline CDR1 SQVTM, CDR2 ANQGSEA. CDR3 sequence (DNA): TGCAGCGTTGACCGGAGAGGGGAAGCTTTCTTT. Translated, it gives CSVDRRGEAFF.

This clonotype was seen repeatedly, ten times or more. The chain uses TRBV5-1 and TRBJ2-1; 9 bases are a match to TRBD2. This CDR3 contains 15 residues. Per germline, CDR1 SGHRS and CDR2 YFSETQ. The junction had 7 bases not matched to a gene; V was cut back by 2 bases and J by 7 bases. The CDR3 spells CASSFGGREANEQFF. CDR3 DNA: TGCGCCAGCAGCTTCGGCGGGAGGGAGGCAAATGAGCAGTTCTTC.

The rearrangement links TRBV5-6 to TRBJ2-3; D may be TRBD1 or TRBD2 (5 bases each). CDR3 length: 14 amino acids. V gave up 2 bases and J gave up 8 bases, with 15 bases separating them. The germline V gene has CDR1 SGHDT and CDR2 YYEEEE. CDR3 sequence (DNA): TGTGCCAGCAGCTTAGGCCCGGGACGGATTACGCAGTATTTT. It codes for CASSLGPGRITQYF.

This clonotype came up a few times. The chain recombines TRBV27 with TRBJ2-7; D possibly matches TRBD1 or TRBD2 (6 bases each). The CDR3 runs 13 residues. V was clipped by 5 bases and J by 0 bases, with 8 bases between them. Germline V gene sequence: CDR1 MNHEY, CDR2 SMNVEV (reference sequence). The CDR3 here is CASSGGPSYEQYF. The CDR3 DNA is TGTGCCAGCAGTGGGGGGCCCTCCTACGAGCAGTACTTC.

This clonotype was counted ten times or more. This chain links TRBV6-5 with TRBJ2-7, with D perhaps given as TRBD1 or TRBD2 (5 bases each). This CDR3 comprises 14 residues. The V and J ends lost 2 bases and 3 bases respectively, with 11 bases between them. Germline-derived CDR1 and CDR2 are MNHEY and SVGAGI. This chain's CDR3 is CASSYGDGSYEQYF. In nucleotides, the CDR3 is TGTGCCAGCAGTTACGGGGACGGAAGCTACGAGCAGTACTTC.

This clonotype was picked up a small number of times. The chain is built from TRBV11-2 and TRBJ2-3, with 7 bases aligning to TRBD1. CDR3 length: 15 amino acids. CDR1 and CDR2 from the germline V gene are SGHAT and FQNNGV. V shed 1 base and J 2 bases; nucleotides not matched to a gene: 3. CDR3 sequence: CASSLGQGLTDTQYF. CDR3 nucleotides: TGTGCCAGCAGCTTAGGACAGGGTCTCACAGATACGCAGTATTTT.

This clonotype was counted ten times or more. The V call is TRBV10-3, the J call TRBJ2-6; 10 nucleotides align to TRBD1. Germline assignment: CDR1 ENHRY and CDR2 SYGVKD. The CDR3 is 18 residues long. V was clipped by 3 bases and J by 1 base; unmatched bases: 6. CDR3 amino acids: CAISERDRGRSGANVLTF. The DNA for the CDR3 is TGTGCCATCAGTGAAAGGGACAGGGGACGGTCTGGGGCCAACGTCCTGACTTTC.

This chain connects TRBV19 to TRBJ2-1; D not resolved. Germline CDR1 and CDR2: LNHDA and SQIVND (reference sequence). The CDR3 loop spans 11 amino acids. Trimming removed 8 bases at V and 6 bases at J, with 8 bases between. CDR3 DNA: TGTGCCAGTCACTGGGGCAATGAGCAGTTCTTC. The encoded protein is CASHWGNEQFF.

This clonotype showed up many times. The CDR3 here is CASSLRGEGQYF. The CDR3 DNA sequence: TGTGCCAGCAGCTTACGGGGCGAGGGCCAGTACTTC. This chain links TRBV7-8 with TRBJ2-5, with D possibly being TRBD1 or TRBD2 (5 bases each). Germline V gives CDR1 SGHVS, CDR2 FQNEAQ. The CDR3 loop spans 12 amino acids. V was shortened by 2 bases and J by 10 bases, with 11 bases between the two germline ends.

This clonotype was seen a handful of times. V is TRBV7-8 and J is TRBJ1-1; possibly TRBD1 for D (5 bases). Per the germline V gene, CDR1 is SGHVS and CDR2 is FQNEAQ. V dropped 5 bases and J dropped 5 bases, with 15 bases sitting between them. CDR3 length: 14 residues. CDR3 region: CASSLRVLGTEAFF. The DNA of the CDR3 is TGTGCCAGCAGCCTCAGGGTGTTGGGAACTGAAGCTTTCTTT.

This clonotype was seen a handful of times. The chain couples TRBV20-1 to TRBJ2-7; the match to TRBD2 covers 12 bases. Trimming cost V 1 base and J 4 bases; bases outside gene matches: 5. Germline V gives CDR1 DFQATT, CDR2 SNEGSKA (reference sequence). The CDR3 contains 15 residues. This CDR3 is CSARASGRASYEQYF. The CDR3 DNA reads TGCAGTGCTAGAGCTAGCGGGAGGGCTAGTTACGAGCAGTACTTC.

The table lists this clonotype with a few counts. In nucleotides, the CDR3 is TGTGCTAGTGGTTTTGTCCCCGGCGGGATCGGTGAGACCCAGTACTTC. Protein sequence: CASGFVPGGIGETQYF. V gene TRBV12-5 combines with J gene TRBJ2-5, with a weak D call TRBD2 (6 bases). Trimming shortened V by 3 bases and J by 5 bases, and 19 bases separated the two germline ends. Germline V gene lookup returns CDR1 LGHNT and CDR2 FRNRAP. This CDR3 contains 16 residues.

This clonotype was detected only once. The genes are TRBV7-8 and TRBJ2-7; the D gene is possibly TRBD2 (6 bases). The CDR3 consists of 14 residues. Germline V gene lookup returns CDR1 SGHVS and CDR2 FQNEAQ. V lost 5 bases to trimming and J lost 3 bases, with 14 bases between them. Here the CDR3 reads CASSPRRRGYEQYF. CDR3 in DNA: TGTGCCAGCAGCCCCAGGCGGCGGGGCTACGAGCAGTACTTC.

This clonotype was detected many times. This sequence joins TRBV12-3 or TRBV12-4 and TRBJ2-7; D is uncertain. V lost 5 bases and J 5 bases, leaving 16 bases between the germline ends. The CDR3 is made up of 14 amino acids. The CDR3 loop reads CASSLRGRIDEQYF. DNA for the CDR3: TGTGCCAGCAGTCTAAGAGGTAGAATTGACGAGCAGTACTTC.

The sample holds many counts of this clonotype. This chain uses TRBV29-1 with TRBJ1-1, with TRBD1 as a possible D gene (5 bases). The CDR3 runs to 13 residues. The V end lost 7 bases, the J end lost 5 bases, and 17 bases lay between the germline ends. CDR1 is SQVTM, CDR2 ANQGSEA, per germline. CDR3 sequence (DNA): TGCAGCGCTACACAGGACGCGGGTACTGAAGCTTTCTTT. Residues: CSATQDAGTEAFF.